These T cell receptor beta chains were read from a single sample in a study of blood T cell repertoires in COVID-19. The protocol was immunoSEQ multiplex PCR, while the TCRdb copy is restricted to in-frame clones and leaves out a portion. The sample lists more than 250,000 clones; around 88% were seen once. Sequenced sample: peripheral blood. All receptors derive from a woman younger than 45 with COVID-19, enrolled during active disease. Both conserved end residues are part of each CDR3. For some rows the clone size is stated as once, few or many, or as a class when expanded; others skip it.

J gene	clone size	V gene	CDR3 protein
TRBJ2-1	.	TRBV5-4	CASSSGGASYNEQFF
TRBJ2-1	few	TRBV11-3	CASTQAMGGYYNEQFF
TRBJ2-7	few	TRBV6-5	CASSYSWRGTYEQYF
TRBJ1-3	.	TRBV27	CASSLSPGLSGNTIYF
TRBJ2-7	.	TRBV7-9	CASSPEGYEQYF
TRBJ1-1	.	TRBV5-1	CASSLEGGTRNTEAFF
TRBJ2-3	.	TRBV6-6	CASSHGTSGGLSTDTQYF
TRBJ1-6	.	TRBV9	CASSAQGPSSPLHF
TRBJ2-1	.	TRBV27	CASSLWGGYNEQFF
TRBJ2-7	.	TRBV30	CAWSGTGTADYEQYF